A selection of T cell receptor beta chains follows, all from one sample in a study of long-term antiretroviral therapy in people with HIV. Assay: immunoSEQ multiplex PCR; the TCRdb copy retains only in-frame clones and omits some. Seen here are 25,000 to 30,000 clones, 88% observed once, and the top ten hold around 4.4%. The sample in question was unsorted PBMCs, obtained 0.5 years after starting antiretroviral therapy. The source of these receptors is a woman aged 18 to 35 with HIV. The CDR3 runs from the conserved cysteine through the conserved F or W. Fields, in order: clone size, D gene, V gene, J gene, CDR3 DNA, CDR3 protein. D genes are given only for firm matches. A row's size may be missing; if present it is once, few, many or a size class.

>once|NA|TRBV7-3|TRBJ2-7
TGTGCCAGCAGCCGTGACAGCCCCTACGAGCAGTACTTC
CASSRDSPYEQYF
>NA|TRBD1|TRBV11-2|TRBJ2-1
TGTGCCAGCAGCGGGCCGGGACAGGGGGCGGTCAATGAGCAGTTCTTC
CASSGPGQGAVNEQFF
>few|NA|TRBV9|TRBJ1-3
TGTGCCAGCAGCGTAGGGGAGGGAGCTGGAAACACCATATATTTT
CASSVGEGAGNTIYF
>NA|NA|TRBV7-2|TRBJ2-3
TGTGCCAGCAGCTTAGCACAGTCTTCAGATACGCAGTATTTT
CASSLAQSSDTQYF
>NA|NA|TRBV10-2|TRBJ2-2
TGCGCCACTACCGAAGCGAACACCGGGGAGCTGTTTTTT
CATTEANTGELFF
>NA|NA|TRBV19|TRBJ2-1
TGTGCCAGTTCGGGTAGCGGACTACCCCAGTTCTTC
CASSGSGLPQFF
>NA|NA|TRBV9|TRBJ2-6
TGTGCCAGCAGCCCGAGACTAGTCCCTGGGGCCAACGTCCTGACTTTC
CASSPRLVPGANVLTF
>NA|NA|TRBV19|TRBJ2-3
TGTGCCAGTAGTATGACGGCAGATACGCAGTATTTT
CASSMTADTQYF
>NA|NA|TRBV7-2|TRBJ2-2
TGTGCCAGCAGCTTAGACTCCGGGAGGAACACCGGGGAGCTGTTTTTT
CASSLDSGRNTGELFF
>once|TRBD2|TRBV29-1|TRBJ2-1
TGCAGCGTCCGGGGACTAGCGGGAGGGATCAATGAGCAGTTCTTC
CSVRGLAGGINEQFF
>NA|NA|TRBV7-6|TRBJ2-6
TGTGCCAGCAGACACCCGGGACAACGCTCTGGGGCCAACGTCCTGACTTTC
CASRHPGQRSGANVLTF
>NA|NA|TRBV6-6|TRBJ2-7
TGTGCCAGCAGGTTTAAAGAGCAGTACTTC
CASRFKEQYF
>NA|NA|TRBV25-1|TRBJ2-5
TGTGCCAGCAGTTTTTTAAGGACTGAAGAGACCCAGTACTTC
CASSFLRTEETQYF
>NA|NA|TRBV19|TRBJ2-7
TGTGCCAGTAGTATAGGAGGATCCTACGAGCAGTACTTC
CASSIGGSYEQYF
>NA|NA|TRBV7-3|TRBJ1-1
TGTGCCAGCAGCTCCTTCACCACTGAAGCTTTCTTT
CASSSFTTEAFF
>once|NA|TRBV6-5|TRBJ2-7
TGTGCCAGCAGTATGAAATCAGGAGACGAGCAGTACTTC
CASSMKSGDEQYF
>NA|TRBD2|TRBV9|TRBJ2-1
TGTGCCAGCAGCGTAGCGAGCAGCGGGAGTCCGGGGGAGCAGTTCTTC
CASSVASSGSPGEQFF
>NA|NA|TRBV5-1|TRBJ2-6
TGCGCCAGCAGCTTAGGCTCTGGGGCCAACGTCCTGACTTTC
CASSLGSGANVLTF
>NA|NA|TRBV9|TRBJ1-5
TGTGCCAGCAGCGCAACTAGCAATCAGCCCCAGCATTTT
CASSATSNQPQHF
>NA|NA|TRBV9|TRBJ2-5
TGTGCCAGCAGCGTGACCGGGACATACCAAGAGACCCAGTACTTC
CASSVTGTYQETQYF
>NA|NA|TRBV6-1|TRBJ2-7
TGTGCCAGCAGTATCCGGGGGGGACAGGGATACGAGCAGTACTTC
CASSIRGGQGYEQYF
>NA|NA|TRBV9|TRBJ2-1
TGTGCCAGCAGCCCCGGGACCGATTCCTACAATGAGCAGTTCTTC
CASSPGTDSYNEQFF